This T cell receptor beta chain emerged from a study of T cell changes during pregnancy in multiple sclerosis. Some clones are missing from TCRdb's copy, which holds only in-frame ones; the method was immunoSEQ multiplex PCR. The data hold around 36,000 clones, with around nine tenths observed a single time. The starting material was peripheral blood, obtained before pregnancy. This receptor was identified in a female donor with multiple sclerosis, enrolled in a pregnancy study.

The CDR3: CASSESGAAIQYF. CDR3 DNA sequence: TGTGCCAGCAGTGAATCAGGGGCCGCCATTCAGTACTTC. J is TRBJ2-4 and V is TRBV6-1, with TRBD1 as a possible D gene (6 bases). V lost 2 bases and J lost 9, with 11 bases in between. This CDR3 comprises 13 residues. CDR1 and CDR2 from the germline V gene are MNHNS and SASEGT.